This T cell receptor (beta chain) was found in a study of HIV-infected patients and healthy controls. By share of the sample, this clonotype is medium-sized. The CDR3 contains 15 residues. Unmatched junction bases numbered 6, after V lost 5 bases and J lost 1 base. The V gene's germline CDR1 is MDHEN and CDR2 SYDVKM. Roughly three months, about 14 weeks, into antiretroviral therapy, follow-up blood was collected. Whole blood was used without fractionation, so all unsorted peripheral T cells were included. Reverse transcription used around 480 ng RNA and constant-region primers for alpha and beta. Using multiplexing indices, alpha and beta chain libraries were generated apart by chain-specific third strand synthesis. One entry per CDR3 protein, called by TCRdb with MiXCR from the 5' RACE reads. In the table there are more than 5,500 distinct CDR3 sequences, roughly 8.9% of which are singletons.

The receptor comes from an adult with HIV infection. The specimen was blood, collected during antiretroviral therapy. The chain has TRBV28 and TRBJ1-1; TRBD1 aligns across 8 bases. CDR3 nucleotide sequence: TGTGCCAGCAGTACCAGGGGGCACCCGAACACTGAAGCTTTCTTT. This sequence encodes CASSTRGHPNTEAFF.